The TCR beta chain under discussion was sequenced for a study of long-term antiretroviral therapy in people with HIV (dated by TCRdb to between 2021 and 2022). About the investigation overall: Collection of the earliest samples took place about a decade ahead of the 2015 WHO recommendation for immediate ART, at a time when ART was typically delayed until CD4 counts fell. A retrospective serial study tested whether ART initiation and durable HIV suppression were associated with changes in peripheral blood TRB repertoire composition and diversity. The cohort contributed about 200 cryopreserved PBMC samples from about 33 adults with confirmed HIV infection, collected serially over a mean of about 6 years (range 1-12). Of the roughly 32 participants with HIV, approximately twelve were female. Test extractions of a monoclonal T-cell line alongside approximately 34 polyclonal samples showed no cross-contamination during QIAcube processing. The full study reports these points: HIV repertoires had narrower CDR3 length ranges than controls, and the network structure suggested an antigen-experienced repertoire that shifted only slightly toward naive after ART. The repertoire was dominated across all time points by expanded TRB clones identified before ART initiation, although this dominance was seen to fluctuate and to decrease in many PLHIV after ART. Because pre-ART samples had limited cell numbers, unsorted PBMC were profiled rather than sorted CD4+ and CD8+ T cells. ART initiation was associated with a significant increase in TRB diversity, but diversity stayed significantly below transplant donor controls even after long-term ART. Inferences about post-ART repertoire changes were limited because no data were available on ART adherence, viral resistance or therapy changes. The samples span the years 2004 to 2017, and the ART regimens used at that time may not be as effective as current regimens. Limited PBMC availability meant only the TCR beta chain was sequenced, without alpha chain pairing.

Sequencing of the TRB variable region was done with the immunoSEQ hsTCRB v3.0 assay at survey level resolution. The target sequencing depth for TRB was roughly 40,000-50,000 T-cell genomes per sample. TRB libraries were pooled and sequenced on an Illumina MiSeq using a v3 150-cycle kit. In the authors' own workflow: Repertoire analysis was performed in R inside a reproducible Nextflow workflow that covered QC, data transformation and analysis. Custom analyses were implemented in LymphoSeq2, an R package for AIRR-Seq data exploration. A handful of samples yielding fewer than 5000 total TRB sequences were excluded, leaving 150 to 200 analyzed HIV repertoires. Among the approximately 180 retained HIV repertoires, about 57 were collected before ART initiation and over 120 were collected after ART initiation. Repertoires were downsampled to 5000 TRB nucleotide sequences, with summary statistics averaged over 100 downsampling iterations. The analysis kept only TRB sequences whose CDR3 regions were at least seven amino acids long. Two measures captured diversity: a Shannon entropy-derived clonality score and the Gini coefficient. In the repertoire networks, any two of the top 5000 CDR3 amino acid sequences were linked whenever the two sequences differed by an edit distance of one. Antigen specificity groups and MHC restriction were predicted for TRB CDR3 amino acid sequences with GLIPH2. CDR3 amino acid sequences were matched against VDJdb and McPAS-TCR to flag known CMV, EBV, HIV or tissue antigen associations. Pre-ART, post-ART and control groups were compared with Wilcoxon signed-rank tests and Holm-Bonferroni correction. Drawn from immuneACCESS, this table holds only the in-frame rearrangements with V and J called that TCRdb kept. Clones are partly lost; checked studies trace under half to an unresolved V gene and leave the rest unexplained. For V, J and clone size, that table is used; D and trimming come from the DNA. This sample comprises about 21,000 clones, just under 85% of them detected only once. Under 4.5% of the sample rests with the top ten.

To note about this clone: The target of this receptor is not known. Base qualities are not at hand, and no much larger clone is one base apart.

The germline V gene yields SGHDT for CDR1 and YYEEEE for CDR2. The CDR3 measures 15 amino acids from cysteine to phenylalanine. The entry retains the CDR3 DNA only, 45 bases that are in frame from base 1. The trim is 1 base for V and 0 bases for J, with a gap of 10 bases between the germline ends. To be included, a participant needed at least one PBMC sample from before ART initiation plus at least two post-ART samples. Treatment was received in the United States of America by all participants with HIV. Before DNA extraction, cryopreserved samples of about 1-11 million PBMC were thawed and then washed. At the time of the earliest PBMC sample, participants with HIV were aged between roughly 20 and 54 years. Each participant contributed PBMC samples from 1-4 timepoints before ART initiation and 2-8 timepoints after ART initiation, with a median of 7 samples. For every participant, serial HIV viral load, CD4+ T-cell count, ART history and demographic data were obtained. Genomic DNA was extracted from unsorted PBMC with a Qiagen kit on a QIAcube, processed in batches of 12 samples.

The sample here was unsorted PBMCs, taken approximately 4 years after starting antiretroviral therapy. The rearrangement combines TRBV5-6 with TRBJ1-1; too little of a D gene remains to name it. The TCR originated in a young man with HIV. This receptor carries the CDR3 CASSLYSGVNTEAFF. The DNA sequence reads TGTGCCAGCAGCTTGTATTCCGGGGTGAACACTGAAGCTTTCTTT.